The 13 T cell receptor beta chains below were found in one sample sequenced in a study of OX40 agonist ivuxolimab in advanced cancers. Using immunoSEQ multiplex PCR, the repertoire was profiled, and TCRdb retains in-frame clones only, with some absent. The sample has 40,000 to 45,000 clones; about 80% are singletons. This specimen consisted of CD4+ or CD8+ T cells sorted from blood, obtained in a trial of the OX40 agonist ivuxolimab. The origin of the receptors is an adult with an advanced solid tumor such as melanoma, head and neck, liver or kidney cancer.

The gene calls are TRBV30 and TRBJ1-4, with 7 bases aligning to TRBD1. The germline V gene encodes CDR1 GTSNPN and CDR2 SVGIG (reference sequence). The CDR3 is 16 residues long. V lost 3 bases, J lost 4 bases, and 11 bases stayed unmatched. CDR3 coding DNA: TGTGCCTGGAGGCAGATGGACAGGCTTTATAATGAAAAACTGTTTTTT. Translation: CAWRQMDRLYNEKLFF.

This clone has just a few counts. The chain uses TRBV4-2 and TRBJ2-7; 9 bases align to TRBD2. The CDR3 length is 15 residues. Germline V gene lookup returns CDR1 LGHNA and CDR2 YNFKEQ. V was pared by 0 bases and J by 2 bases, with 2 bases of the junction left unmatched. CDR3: CASSQEVAGAYEQYF. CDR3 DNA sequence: TGTGCCAGCAGCCAAGAAGTAGCGGGGGCCTACGAGCAGTACTTC.

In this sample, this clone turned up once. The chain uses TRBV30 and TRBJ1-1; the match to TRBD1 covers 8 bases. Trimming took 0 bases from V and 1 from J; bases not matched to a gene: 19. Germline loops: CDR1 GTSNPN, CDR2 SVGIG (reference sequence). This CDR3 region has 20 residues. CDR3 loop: CAWSVATGDFRSGQNTEAFF. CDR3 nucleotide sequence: TGTGCCTGGAGTGTAGCGACAGGGGATTTTCGGTCGGGGCAGAACACTGAAGCTTTCTTT.

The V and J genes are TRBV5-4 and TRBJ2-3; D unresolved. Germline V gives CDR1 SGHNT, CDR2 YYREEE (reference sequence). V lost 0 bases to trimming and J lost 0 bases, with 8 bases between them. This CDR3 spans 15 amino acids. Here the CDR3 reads CASSLASASTDTQYF. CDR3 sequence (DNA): TGTGCCAGCAGCTTGGCATCAGCTAGCACAGATACGCAGTATTTT.

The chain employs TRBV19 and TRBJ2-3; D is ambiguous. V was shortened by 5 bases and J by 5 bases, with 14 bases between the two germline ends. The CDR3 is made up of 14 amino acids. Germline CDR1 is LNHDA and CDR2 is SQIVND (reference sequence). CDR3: CASSSPYLRDTQYF. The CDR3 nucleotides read TGTGCCAGTAGTTCTCCTTACCTAAGAGATACGCAGTATTTT.

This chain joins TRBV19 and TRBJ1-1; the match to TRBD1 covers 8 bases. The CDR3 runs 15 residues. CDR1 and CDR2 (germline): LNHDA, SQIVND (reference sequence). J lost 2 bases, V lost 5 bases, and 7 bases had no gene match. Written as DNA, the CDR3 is TGTGCCAGTAGTGACAGGGGCAGAGCCAACACTGAAGCTTTCTTT. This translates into CASSDRGRANTEAFF.

The CDR3 sequence is CAISEWAALSRNTIYF. Here the CDR3 DNA reads TGTGCCATCAGTGAGTGGGCCGCCCTAAGTAGAAACACCATATATTTT. V is TRBV10-3 and J is TRBJ1-3; D not resolved. V was shortened by 1 base and J by 5 bases, with 15 bases between the two germline ends. From germline, CDR1 is ENHRY and CDR2 SYGVKD. This CDR3 is built from 16 residues.

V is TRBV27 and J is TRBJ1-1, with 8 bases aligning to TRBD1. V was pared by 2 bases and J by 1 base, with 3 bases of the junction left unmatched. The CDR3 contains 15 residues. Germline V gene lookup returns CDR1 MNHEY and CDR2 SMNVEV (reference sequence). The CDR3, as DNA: TGTGCCAGCAGTTTAAGACAGGGGAGGAACACTGAAGCTTTCTTT. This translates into CASSLRQGRNTEAFF.

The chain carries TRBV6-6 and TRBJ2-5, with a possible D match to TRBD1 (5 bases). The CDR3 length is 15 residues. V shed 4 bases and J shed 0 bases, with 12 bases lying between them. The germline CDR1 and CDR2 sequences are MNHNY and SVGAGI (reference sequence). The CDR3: CASSLPSDNQETQYF. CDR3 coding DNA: TGTGCCAGCAGTTTACCTTCGGACAACCAAGAGACCCAGTACTTC.

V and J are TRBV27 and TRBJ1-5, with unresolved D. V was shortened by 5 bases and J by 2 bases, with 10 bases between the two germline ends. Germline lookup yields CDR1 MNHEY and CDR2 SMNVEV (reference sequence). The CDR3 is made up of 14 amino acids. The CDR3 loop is CASSEDGRNQPQHF. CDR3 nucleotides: TGTGCCAGCAGTGAGGACGGTCGCAATCAGCCCCAGCATTTT.

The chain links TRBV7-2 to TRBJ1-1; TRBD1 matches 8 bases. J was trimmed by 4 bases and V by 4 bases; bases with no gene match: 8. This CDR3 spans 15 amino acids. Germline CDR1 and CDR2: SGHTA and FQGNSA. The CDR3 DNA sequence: TGTGCCAGCAGCTCAATGCAGGGGGCGAGCACTGAAGCTTTCTTT. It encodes CASSSMQGASTEAFF.

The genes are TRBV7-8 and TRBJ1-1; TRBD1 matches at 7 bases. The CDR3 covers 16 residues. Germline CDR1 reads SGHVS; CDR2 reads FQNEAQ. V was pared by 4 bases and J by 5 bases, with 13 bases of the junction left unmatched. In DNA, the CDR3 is TGTGCCAGCAGCTCACTGGAGGGAGGGGGCAATACTGAAGCTTTCTTT. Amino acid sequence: CASSSLEGGGNTEAFF.

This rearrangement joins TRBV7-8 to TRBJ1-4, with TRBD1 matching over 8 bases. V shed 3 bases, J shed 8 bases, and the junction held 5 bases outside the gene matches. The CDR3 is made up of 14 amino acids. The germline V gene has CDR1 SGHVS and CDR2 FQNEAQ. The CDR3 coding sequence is TGTGCCAGCAGCTTCGGCAGGGGGCGAGAAAAACTGTTTTTT. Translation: CASSFGRGREKLFF.